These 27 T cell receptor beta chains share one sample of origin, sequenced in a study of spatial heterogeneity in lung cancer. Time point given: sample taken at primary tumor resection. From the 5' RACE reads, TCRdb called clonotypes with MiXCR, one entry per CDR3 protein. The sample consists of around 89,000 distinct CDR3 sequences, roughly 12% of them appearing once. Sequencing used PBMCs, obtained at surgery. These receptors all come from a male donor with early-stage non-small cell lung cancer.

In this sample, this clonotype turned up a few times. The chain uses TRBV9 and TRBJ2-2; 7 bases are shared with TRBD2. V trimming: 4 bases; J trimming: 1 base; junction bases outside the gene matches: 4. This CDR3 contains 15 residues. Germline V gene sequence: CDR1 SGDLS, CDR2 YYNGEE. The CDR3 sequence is CASSRVAGNTGELFF. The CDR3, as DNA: TGTGCCAGCAGCAGGGTAGCGGGGAACACCGGGGAGCTGTTTTTT.

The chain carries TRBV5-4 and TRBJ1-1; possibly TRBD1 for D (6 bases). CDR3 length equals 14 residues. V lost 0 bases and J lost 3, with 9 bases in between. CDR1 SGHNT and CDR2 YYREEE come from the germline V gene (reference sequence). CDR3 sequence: CASSLVGGYTEAFF. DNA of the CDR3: TGTGCCAGCAGCTTGGTTGGGGGCTACACTGAAGCTTTCTTT.

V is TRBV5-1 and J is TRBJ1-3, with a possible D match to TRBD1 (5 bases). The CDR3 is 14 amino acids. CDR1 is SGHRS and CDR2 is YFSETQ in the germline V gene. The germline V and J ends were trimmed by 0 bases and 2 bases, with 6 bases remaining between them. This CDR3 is CASSLEGTGNTIYF. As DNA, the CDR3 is TGCGCCAGCAGCTTGGAGGGGACTGGAAACACCATATATTTT. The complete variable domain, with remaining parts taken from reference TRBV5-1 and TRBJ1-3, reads KAGVTQTPRYLIKTRGQQVTLSCSPISGHRSVSWYQQTPGQGLQFLFEYFSETQRNKGNFPGRFSGRQFSNSRSEMNVSTLELGDSALYLCASSLEGTGNTIYFGEGSWLTVV.

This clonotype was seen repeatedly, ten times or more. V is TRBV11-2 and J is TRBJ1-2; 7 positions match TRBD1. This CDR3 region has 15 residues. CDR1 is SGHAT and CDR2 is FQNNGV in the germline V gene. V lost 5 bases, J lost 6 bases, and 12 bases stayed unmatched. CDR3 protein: CASSPQFSGTDGYTF. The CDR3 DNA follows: TGTGCCAGCAGCCCCCAATTTTCTGGGACAGATGGCTACACCTTC.

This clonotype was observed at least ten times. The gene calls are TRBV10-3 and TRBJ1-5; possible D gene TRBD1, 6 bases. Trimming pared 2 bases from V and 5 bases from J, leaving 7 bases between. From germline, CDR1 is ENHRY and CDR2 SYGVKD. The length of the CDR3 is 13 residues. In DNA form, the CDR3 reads TGTGCCATCAGTGAGAACAGGGATCAGCCCCAGCATTTT. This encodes CAISENRDQPQHF.

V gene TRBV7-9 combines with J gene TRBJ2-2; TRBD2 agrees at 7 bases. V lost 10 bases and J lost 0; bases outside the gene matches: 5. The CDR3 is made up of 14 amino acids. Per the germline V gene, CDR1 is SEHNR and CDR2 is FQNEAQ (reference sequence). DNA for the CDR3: TGTGCCAATTCCGGGAGGACGAACACCGGGGAGCTGTTTTTT. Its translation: CANSGRTNTGELFF.

In nucleotides, the CDR3 is TGTGCCAGCAGTCCTACAGGGGGCATCAGAAACATTCAGTACTTC. Translated: CASSPTGGIRNIQYF. The chain links TRBV28 to TRBJ2-4, with TRBD1 matching over 9 bases. CDR3 length equals 15 residues. The V segment lost 5 bases and the J segment 6 bases; nucleotides outside the gene matches: 8. Per germline, CDR1 MDHEN and CDR2 SYDVKM.

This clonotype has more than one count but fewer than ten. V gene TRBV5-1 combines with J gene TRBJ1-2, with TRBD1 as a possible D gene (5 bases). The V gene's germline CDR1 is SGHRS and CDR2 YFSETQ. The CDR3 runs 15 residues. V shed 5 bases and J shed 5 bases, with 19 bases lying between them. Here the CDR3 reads CASRGDGGKEYGYTF. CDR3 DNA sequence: TGCGCCAGCAGAGGAGATGGGGGTAAGGAGTATGGCTACACCTTC.

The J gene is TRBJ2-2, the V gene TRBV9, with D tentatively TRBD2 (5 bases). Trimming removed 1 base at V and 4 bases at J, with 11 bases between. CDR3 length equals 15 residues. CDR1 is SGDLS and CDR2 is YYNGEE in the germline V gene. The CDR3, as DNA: TGTGCCAGCAGCGTAATCCCGGGGTCCACCGGGGAGCTGTTTTTT. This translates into CASSVIPGSTGELFF.

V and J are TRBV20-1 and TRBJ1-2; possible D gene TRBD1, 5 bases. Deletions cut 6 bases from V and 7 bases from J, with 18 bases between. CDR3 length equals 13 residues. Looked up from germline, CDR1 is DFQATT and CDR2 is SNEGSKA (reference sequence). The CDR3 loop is CSAPGFSRGGYTF. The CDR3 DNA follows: TGCAGTGCCCCAGGCTTCTCTAGGGGTGGCTACACCTTC.

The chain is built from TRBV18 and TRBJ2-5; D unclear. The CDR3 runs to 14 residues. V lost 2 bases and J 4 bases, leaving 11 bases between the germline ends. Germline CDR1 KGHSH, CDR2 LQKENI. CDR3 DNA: TGTGCCAGCTCACCATTGATTTTGTCAGAGACCCAGTACTTC. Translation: CASSPLILSETQYF.

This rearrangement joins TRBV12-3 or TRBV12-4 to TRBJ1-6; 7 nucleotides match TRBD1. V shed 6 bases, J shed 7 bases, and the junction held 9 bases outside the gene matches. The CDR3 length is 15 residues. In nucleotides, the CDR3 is TGTGCCAGCAGCACACAGGGGATCTCAAATTCACCCCTCCACTTT. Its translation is CASSTQGISNSPLHF.

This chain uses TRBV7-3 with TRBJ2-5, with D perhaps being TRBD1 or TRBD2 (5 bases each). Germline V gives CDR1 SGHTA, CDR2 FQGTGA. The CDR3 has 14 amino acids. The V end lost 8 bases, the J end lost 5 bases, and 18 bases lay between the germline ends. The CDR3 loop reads CASAPGPAPETQYF. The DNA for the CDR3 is TGTGCCAGCGCTCCGGGACCCGCGCCGGAGACCCAGTACTTC.

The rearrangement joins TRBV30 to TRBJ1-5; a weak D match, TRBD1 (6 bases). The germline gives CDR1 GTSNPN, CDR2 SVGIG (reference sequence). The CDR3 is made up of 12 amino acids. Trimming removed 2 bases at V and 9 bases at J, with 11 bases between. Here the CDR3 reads CAWSRQDGPQHF. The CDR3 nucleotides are TGTGCCTGGAGTCGACAGGATGGGCCCCAGCATTTT.

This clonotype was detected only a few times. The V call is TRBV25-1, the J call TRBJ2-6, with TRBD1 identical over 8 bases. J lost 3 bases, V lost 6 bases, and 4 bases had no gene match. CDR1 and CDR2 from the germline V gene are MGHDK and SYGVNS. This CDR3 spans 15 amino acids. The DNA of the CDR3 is TGTGCCAGCAGCAGGGGGCGGGTTGGGGCCAACGTCCTGACTTTC. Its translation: CASSRGRVGANVLTF.

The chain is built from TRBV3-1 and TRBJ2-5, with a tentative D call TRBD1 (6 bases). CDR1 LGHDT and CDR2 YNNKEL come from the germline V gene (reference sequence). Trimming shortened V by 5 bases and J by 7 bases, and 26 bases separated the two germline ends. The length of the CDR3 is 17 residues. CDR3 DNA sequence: TGTGCCAGCAGCTCCCGGGACACGGCGGCCGGGGTTTGGACCCAGTACTTC. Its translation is CASSSRDTAAGVWTQYF.

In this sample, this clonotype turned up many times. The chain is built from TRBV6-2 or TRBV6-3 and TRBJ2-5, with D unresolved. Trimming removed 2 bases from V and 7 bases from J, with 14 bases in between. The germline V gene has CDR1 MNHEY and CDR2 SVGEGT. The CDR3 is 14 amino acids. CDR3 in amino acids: CASSYNQAIGTQYF. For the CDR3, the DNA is TGTGCCAGCAGTTACAACCAGGCTATTGGGACCCAGTACTTC.

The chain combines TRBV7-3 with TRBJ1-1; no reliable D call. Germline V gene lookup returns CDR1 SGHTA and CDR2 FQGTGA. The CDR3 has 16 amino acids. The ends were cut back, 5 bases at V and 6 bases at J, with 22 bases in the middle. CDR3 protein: CASSDPRGGKRAEAFF. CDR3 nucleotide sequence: TGTGCCAGCAGCGACCCCCGAGGAGGGAAGAGGGCTGAAGCTTTCTTT.

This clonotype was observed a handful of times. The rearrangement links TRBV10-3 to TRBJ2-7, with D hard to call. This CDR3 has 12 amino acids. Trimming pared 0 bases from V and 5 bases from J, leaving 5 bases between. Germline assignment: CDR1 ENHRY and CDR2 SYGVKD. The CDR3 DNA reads TGTGCCATCAGTGAGTCTTGGAACGAGCAGTACTTC. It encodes CAISESWNEQYF.

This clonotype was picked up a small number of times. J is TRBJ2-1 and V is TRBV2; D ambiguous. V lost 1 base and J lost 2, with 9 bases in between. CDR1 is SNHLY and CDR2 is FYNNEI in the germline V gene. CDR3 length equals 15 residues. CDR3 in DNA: TGTGCCAGCAGTGAAGGTATTGGCACCTACAATGAGCAGTTCTTC. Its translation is CASSEGIGTYNEQFF. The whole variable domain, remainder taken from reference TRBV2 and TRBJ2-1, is EPEVTQTPSHQVTQMGQEVILRCVPISNHLYFYWYRQILGQKVEFLVSFYNNEISEKSEIFDDQFSVERPDGSNFTLKIRSTKLEDSAMYFCASSEGIGTYNEQFFGPGTRLTVL.

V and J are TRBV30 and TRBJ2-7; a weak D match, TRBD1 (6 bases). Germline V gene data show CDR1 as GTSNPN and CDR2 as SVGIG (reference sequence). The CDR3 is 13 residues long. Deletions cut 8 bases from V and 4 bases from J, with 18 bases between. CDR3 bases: TGTGCCGGTACGACAGGACCGGATTACGAGCAGTACTTC. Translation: CAGTTGPDYEQYF.

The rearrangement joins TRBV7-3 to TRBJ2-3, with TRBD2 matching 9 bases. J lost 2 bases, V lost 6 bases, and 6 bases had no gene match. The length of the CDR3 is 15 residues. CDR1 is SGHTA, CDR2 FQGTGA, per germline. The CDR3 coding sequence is TGTGCCAGCAGGAGTAAGCGGGGGGTCACAGATACGCAGTATTTT. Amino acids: CASRSKRGVTDTQYF. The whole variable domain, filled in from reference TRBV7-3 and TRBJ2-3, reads GAGVSQTPSNKVTEKGKYVELRCDPISGHTALYWYRQSLGQGPEFLIYFQGTGAADDSGLPNDRFFAVRPEGSVSTLKIQRTERGDSAVYLCASRSKRGVTDTQYFGPGTRLTVL.

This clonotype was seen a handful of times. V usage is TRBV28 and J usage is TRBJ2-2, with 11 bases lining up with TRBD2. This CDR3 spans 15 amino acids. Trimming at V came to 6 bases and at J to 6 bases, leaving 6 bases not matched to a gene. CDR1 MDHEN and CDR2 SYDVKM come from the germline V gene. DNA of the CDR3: TGTGCCAGCAGGAAACCGGGACTAGCGGCCGGGGAGCTGTTTTTT. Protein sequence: CASRKPGLAAGELFF. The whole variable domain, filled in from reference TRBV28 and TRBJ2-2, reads DVKVTQSSRYLVKRTGEKVFLECVQDMDHENMFWYRQDPGLGLRLIYFSYDVKMKEKGDIPEGYSVSREKKERFSLILESASTNQTSMYLCASRKPGLAAGELFFGEGSRLTVL.

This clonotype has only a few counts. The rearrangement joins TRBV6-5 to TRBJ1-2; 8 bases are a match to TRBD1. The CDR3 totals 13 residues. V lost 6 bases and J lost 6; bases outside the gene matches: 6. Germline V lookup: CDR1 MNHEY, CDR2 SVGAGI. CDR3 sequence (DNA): TGTGCCAGCAGCAGGACAGGGATAAATGGCTACACCTTC. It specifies CASSRTGINGYTF.

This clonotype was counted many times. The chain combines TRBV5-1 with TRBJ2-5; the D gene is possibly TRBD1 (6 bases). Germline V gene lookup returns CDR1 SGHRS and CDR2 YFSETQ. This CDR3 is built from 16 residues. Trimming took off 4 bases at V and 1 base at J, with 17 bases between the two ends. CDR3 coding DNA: TGCGCCAGCAGCAAATCAGGGGACCCCCGCCAAGAGACCCAGTACTTC. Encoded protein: CASSKSGDPRQETQYF. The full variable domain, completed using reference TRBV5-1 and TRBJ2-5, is KAGVTQTPRYLIKTRGQQVTLSCSPISGHRSVSWYQQTPGQGLQFLFEYFSETQRNKGNFPGRFSGRQFSNSRSEMNVSTLELGDSALYLCASSKSGDPRQETQYFGPGTRLLVL.

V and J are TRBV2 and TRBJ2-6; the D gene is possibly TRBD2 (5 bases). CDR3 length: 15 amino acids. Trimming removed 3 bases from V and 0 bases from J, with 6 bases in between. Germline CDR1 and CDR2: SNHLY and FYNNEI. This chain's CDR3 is CASSDGVSGANVLTF. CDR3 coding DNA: TGTGCCAGCAGTGACGGGGTCTCTGGGGCCAACGTCCTGACTTTC.

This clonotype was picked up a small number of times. CDR3 residues: CASSRVRATSEAFF. CDR3 sequence (DNA): TGCGCCAGCAGCCGAGTCAGGGCAACGAGTGAAGCTTTCTTT. V usage is TRBV4-3 and J usage is TRBJ1-1; perhaps TRBD1 as D (5 bases). Between the trimmed V and J ends, which lost 4 bases and 7 bases, there was a span of 16 bases. CDR3 length: 14 amino acids. Looked up from germline, CDR1 is LGHNA and CDR2 is YSLEER.